The T cell receptor beta chain described here comes from a study of blood T cell repertoires in COVID-19. Whole-study context: Some COVID-19 samples were acute and others convalescent; all came from the United States, Italy and Spain. Sample material is recorded as cDNA or gDNA derived from T cells, B-cell-depleted T cells, or PBMCs.

V lost 2 bases and J lost 12, with 8 bases in between. The CDR3 contains 11 residues. Per the original methods: Quantification of nucleated cells was approximated via reference gene primer amplification. Measured with immunoSEQ multiplex PCR; TCRdb has only the in-frame clones, and not every one. V and J calls plus clone size are reproduced from that table; the DNA served to infer D and trimming. The sample has 250,000 or so clones; 80% to 90% are singletons. This chain links TRBV12-3 or TRBV12-4 with TRBJ2-1; D may be TRBD1 (6 bases). The sample consisted of peripheral blood. The source is a woman in her thirties or forties who had recovered from COVID-19. The CDR3 loop reads CASSLRGGQFF. CDR3 DNA: TGTGCCAGCAGTTTACGAGGGGGGCAGTTCTTC.